Shown below are 20 T cell receptor beta chains from a single sample sequenced in a study of OX40 agonist ivuxolimab in advanced cancers. Method: immunoSEQ multiplex PCR; TCRdb's copy keeps in-frame clones and lacks some. The table has some 54,000 clones, 86% seen once. The sample in question was CD4+ or CD8+ T cells sorted from blood, obtained in a trial of the OX40 agonist ivuxolimab. The receptors originated from an adult with an advanced solid tumor such as melanoma, head and neck, liver or kidney cancer.

The chain carries TRBV10-2 and TRBJ2-4, with D perhaps TRBD2 (5 bases). Germline V gene lookup returns CDR1 WSHSY and CDR2 SAAADI. The CDR3 spans 13 residues. The ends were cut back, 7 bases at V and 8 bases at J, with 15 bases in the middle. CDR3 loop: CASNAPSSDIQYF. CDR3 DNA: TGCGCCAGCAATGCCCCTAGCTCGGACATTCAGTACTTC.

This chain joins TRBV30 and TRBJ1-1; TRBD1 is a possible D gene (6 bases). The CDR3 sequence is 12 residues long. The germline V gene encodes CDR1 GTSNPN and CDR2 SVGIG (reference sequence). V dropped 8 bases and J dropped 4 bases, with 14 bases sitting between them. CDR3: CAGSTGFTEAFF. For the CDR3, the DNA is TGTGCCGGGTCGACAGGTTTCACTGAAGCTTTCTTT.

J is TRBJ1-2 and V is TRBV2, with TRBD1 as a possible D gene (5 bases). Germline CDR1 and CDR2: SNHLY and FYNNEI. Trimming stripped 4 bases from V and 4 bases from J, with 16 bases between. The CDR3 covers 15 residues. The CDR3 protein is CASSVTALDGYGYTF. As DNA, the CDR3 is TGTGCCAGCAGTGTGACAGCCCTAGATGGCTATGGCTACACCTTC.

The V call is TRBV18, the J call TRBJ1-2; D gene uncertain. This CDR3 comprises 14 residues. Trimming stripped 6 bases from V and 7 bases from J, with 18 bases between. CDR1 is KGHSH, CDR2 LQKENI, per germline. In nucleotides, the CDR3 is TGTGCCAGCTCGCCCGACTTAAAGACACGTGGCTACACCTTC. Translating it yields CASSPDLKTRGYTF.

This chain links TRBV7-9 with TRBJ1-2; D remains unclear. Deletions cut 5 bases from V and 1 base from J, with 5 bases between. Germline-derived CDR1 and CDR2 are SEHNR and FQNEAQ (reference sequence). CDR3 length equals 12 residues. This chain's CDR3 is CASSLYNYGYTF. The DNA of the CDR3 is TGTGCCAGCAGCCTATATAACTATGGCTACACCTTC.

The genes are TRBV12-5 and TRBJ1-2, with D unresolved. The CDR3 runs 13 residues. Germline V gives CDR1 LGHNT, CDR2 FRNRAP. V was shortened by 2 bases and J by 6 bases, with 10 bases between the two germline ends. CDR3 region: CASGLRAGDGYTF. DNA of the CDR3: TGTGCTAGTGGTTTGAGGGCAGGAGATGGCTACACCTTC. The complete variable domain, with remaining parts taken from reference TRBV12-5 and TRBJ1-2, reads DARVTQTPRHKVTEMGQEVTMRCQPILGHNTVFWYRQTMMQGLELLAYFRNRAPLDDSGMPKDRFSAEMPDATLATLKIQPSEPRDSAVYFCASGLRAGDGYTFGSGTRLTVV.

This sequence joins TRBV11-2 and TRBJ1-2; D is perhaps TRBD1 (5 bases). CDR3 length equals 16 residues. In germline, CDR1 is SGHAT, CDR2 FQNNGV. V was trimmed by 0 bases and J by 3 bases, leaving 14 bases between them. CDR3 sequence: CASSLDWGTIDYGYTF. CDR3 sequence (DNA): TGTGCCAGCAGCTTAGATTGGGGGACCATCGACTATGGCTACACCTTC.

This chain joins TRBV5-6 and TRBJ1-2, with TRBD1 matching over 12 bases. V gave up 4 bases and J gave up 1 base; unmatched junction bases: 8. The CDR3 consists of 17 residues. Looked up from germline, CDR1 is SGHDT and CDR2 is YYEEEE. The CDR3 nucleotides are TGTGCCAGCAGCGGCCAGGGACAGGGGGCTTATAACTATGGCTACACCTTC. Translating it yields CASSGQGQGAYNYGYTF.

V usage is TRBV12-5 and J usage is TRBJ1-3, with a weak D call TRBD1 (5 bases). CDR1 is LGHNT, CDR2 FRNRAP, per germline. There are 17 residues in the CDR3. The V end lost 5 bases, the J end lost 0 bases, and 17 bases lay between the germline ends. CDR3 sequence: CASGLGPELSSGNTIYF. The CDR3 DNA sequence: TGTGCTAGTGGTCTGGGACCCGAATTGAGCTCTGGAAACACCATATATTTT.

The rearrangement joins TRBV7-6 to TRBJ2-1; TRBD2 aligns across 15 bases. The V segment lost 5 bases and the J segment 6 bases; nucleotides outside the gene matches: 8. The V gene's germline CDR1 is SGHVS and CDR2 FNYEAQ. The CDR3 has 17 amino acids. The DNA of the CDR3 is TGTGCCAGCAGCCCCGGACTAGCGGGGGGGCAAGGCAATGAGCAGTTCTTC. Translation: CASSPGLAGGQGNEQFF. The variable domain in full, with the rest retrieved from reference TRBV7-6 and TRBJ2-1, is GAGVSQSPRYKVTKRGQDVALRCDPISGHVSLYWYRQALGQGPEFLTYFNYEAQQDKSGLPNDRFSAERPEGSISTLTIQRTEQRDSAMYRCASSPGLAGGQGNEQFFGPGTRLTVL.

This clone was seen just once. The chain employs TRBV18 and TRBJ1-1; D is uncertain. Trimming removed 1 base at V and 0 bases at J, with 9 bases between. Germline loops: CDR1 KGHSH, CDR2 LQKENI. The CDR3 consists of 15 residues. The CDR3 nucleotides read TGTGCCAGCTCACCACTGGAGGGCATGAACACTGAAGCTTTCTTT. This codes for CASSPLEGMNTEAFF. The full variable domain, with the rest looked up from reference TRBV18 and TRBJ1-1, is NAGVMQNPRHLVRRRGQEARLRCSPMKGHSHVYWYRQLPEEGLKFMVYLQKENIIDESGMPKERFSAEFPKEGPSILRIQQVVRGDSAAYFCASSPLEGMNTEAFFGQGTRLTVV.

V usage is TRBV27 and J usage is TRBJ1-3; TRBD1 is a possible D gene (6 bases). V lost 9 bases to trimming and J lost 0 bases, with 18 bases between them. The length of the CDR3 is 16 residues. Germline V CDR1 and CDR2: MNHEY, SMNVEV (reference sequence). CDR3 DNA sequence: TGTGCCAGACAGGGAAACCTCGAACCCTCTGGAAACACCATATATTTT. Its protein is CARQGNLEPSGNTIYF.

This chain uses TRBV29-1 with TRBJ1-2; TRBD1 might be the D (5 bases). The CDR3 extends over 12 amino acids. CDR1 is SQVTM and CDR2 is ANQGSEA in the germline V gene. The germline V and J ends were trimmed by 5 bases and 1 base, with 8 bases remaining between them. The chain's CDR3 is CSVWDGNYGYTF. Written as DNA, the CDR3 is TGCAGCGTTTGGGACGGTAACTATGGCTACACCTTC. Combining the CDR3 with reference TRBV29-1 and TRBJ1-2 gives the whole variable domain SAVISQKPSRDICQRGTSLTIQCQVDSQVTMMFWYRQQPGQSLTLIATANQGSEATYESGFVIDKFPISRPNLTFSTLTVSNMSPEDSSIYLCSVWDGNYGYTFGSGTRLTVV.

V is TRBV7-9 and J is TRBJ2-2, with 9 bases identical to TRBD1. The CDR3 length is 15 residues. Germline V gene sequence: CDR1 SEHNR, CDR2 FQNEAQ (reference sequence). The junction had 6 bases not matched to a gene; V was cut back by 5 bases and J by 5 bases. The CDR3 spells CASSAPGQGTGELFF. CDR3 bases: TGTGCCAGCAGCGCGCCGGGACAGGGAACCGGGGAGCTGTTTTTT.

This chain joins TRBV7-9 and TRBJ1-5; TRBD1 matches 7 bases. This CDR3 has 14 residues. With V trimmed by 5 bases and J by 9 bases, 10 bases remained unmatched. Germline V gene data show CDR1 as SEHNR and CDR2 as FQNEAQ (reference sequence). CDR3 sequence (DNA): TGTGCCAGCAGCCAGGGGGAGGGGAGGGGGCCCCAGCATTTT. Protein sequence: CASSQGEGRGPQHF.

V is TRBV6-6 and J is TRBJ1-6; D is unclear. V was pared by 2 bases and J by 9 bases, with 11 bases between. The CDR3 loop spans 14 amino acids. Germline V gives CDR1 MNHNY, CDR2 SVGAGI (reference sequence). CDR3 amino acids: CASSYMEKGSPLHF. For the CDR3, the DNA is TGTGCCAGCAGTTACATGGAGAAGGGTTCACCCCTCCACTTT.

The genes are TRBV18 and TRBJ1-2; no definite D call. Between the trimmed V and J ends, which lost 0 bases and 3 bases, there was a span of 11 bases. The germline V gene has CDR1 KGHSH and CDR2 LQKENI. The CDR3 runs 15 residues. CDR3 sequence: CASSPPFREDYGYTF. Written as DNA, the CDR3 is TGTGCCAGCTCACCACCCTTTAGGGAGGACTATGGCTACACCTTC.

The chain is built from TRBV14 and TRBJ1-2; D possibly corresponds to TRBD1 (5 bases). CDR3 length equals 15 residues. V shed 6 bases and J shed 4 bases, with 18 bases lying between them. Germline-derived CDR1 and CDR2 are SGHDN and FVKESK. The CDR3 DNA is TGTGCCAGCAGAAGTCACGGGGCCGACCTCTATGGCTACACCTTC. Translation gives CASRSHGADLYGYTF. Filled out from reference TRBV14 and TRBJ1-2, the complete variable domain reads EAGVTQFPSHSVIEKGQTVTLRCDPISGHDNLYWYRRVMGKEIKFLLHFVKESKQDESGMPNNRFLAERTGGTYSTLKVQPAELEDSGVYFCASRSHGADLYGYTFGSGTRLTVV.

The chain is built from TRBV6-5 and TRBJ1-3; a possible D gene is TRBD1 (6 bases). Trimming shortened V by 5 bases and J by 0 bases, and 11 bases separated the two germline ends. The CDR3 length is 15 residues. Germline CDR1 reads MNHEY; CDR2 reads SVGAGI. For the CDR3, the DNA is TGTGCCAGCAGTCACAGGGACGACTCTGGAAACACCATATATTTT. Residues: CASSHRDDSGNTIYF.

This chain's CDR3 is CEVGTGLYEQYF. The CDR3 DNA reads TGTGAAGTCGGGACAGGCCTTTACGAGCAGTACTTC. The chain has TRBV27 and TRBJ2-7; TRBD1 aligns across 8 bases. CDR3 size: 12 residues. Germline V gives CDR1 MNHEY, CDR2 SMNVEV (reference sequence).